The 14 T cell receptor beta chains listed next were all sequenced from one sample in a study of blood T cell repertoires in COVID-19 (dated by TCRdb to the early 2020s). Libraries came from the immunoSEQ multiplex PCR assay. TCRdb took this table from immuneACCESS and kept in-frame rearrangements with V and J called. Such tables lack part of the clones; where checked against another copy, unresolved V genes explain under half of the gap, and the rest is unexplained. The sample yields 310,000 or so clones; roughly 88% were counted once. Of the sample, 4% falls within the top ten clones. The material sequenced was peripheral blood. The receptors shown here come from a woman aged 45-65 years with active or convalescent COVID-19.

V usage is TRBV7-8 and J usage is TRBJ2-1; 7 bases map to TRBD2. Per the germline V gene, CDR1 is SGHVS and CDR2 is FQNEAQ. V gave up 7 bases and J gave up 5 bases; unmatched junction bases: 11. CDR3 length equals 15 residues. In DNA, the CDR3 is TGTGCCAGCACACTCACGGGGGGTAGTAACAATGAGCAGTTCTTC. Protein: CASTLTGGSNNEQFF.

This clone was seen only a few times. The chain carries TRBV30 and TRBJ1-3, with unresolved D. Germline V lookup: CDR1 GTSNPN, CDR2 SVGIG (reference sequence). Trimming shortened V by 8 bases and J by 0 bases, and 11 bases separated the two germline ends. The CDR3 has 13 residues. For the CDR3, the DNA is TGTGCCGGCAGGACTCACTCTGGAAACACCATATATTTT. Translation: CAGRTHSGNTIYF.

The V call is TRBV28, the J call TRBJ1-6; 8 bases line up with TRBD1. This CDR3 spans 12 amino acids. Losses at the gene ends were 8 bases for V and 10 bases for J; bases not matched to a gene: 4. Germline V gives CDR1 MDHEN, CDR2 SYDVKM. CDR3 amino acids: CASAGGDSPLHF. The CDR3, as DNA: TGTGCCAGCGCAGGGGGCGACTCACCCCTCCACTTT.

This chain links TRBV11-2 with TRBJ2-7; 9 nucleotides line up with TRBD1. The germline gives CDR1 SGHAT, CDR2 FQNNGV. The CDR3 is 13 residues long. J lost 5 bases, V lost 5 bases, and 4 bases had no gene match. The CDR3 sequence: CASSRDRVHEQYF. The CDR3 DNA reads TGTGCCAGCAGCCGGGACAGGGTCCACGAGCAGTACTTC.

The CDR3 region is CASSQQGAPGELFF. The CDR3 DNA sequence: TGTGCCAGCAGCCAACAGGGGGCCCCCGGGGAGCTGTTTTTT. V usage is TRBV13 and J usage is TRBJ2-2, with 9 positions matching TRBD1. The CDR3 covers 14 residues. CDR1 and CDR2 from the germline V gene are PRHDT and FYEKMQ (reference sequence). With 5 bases clipped from V and 6 bases from J, the junction kept 4 bases outside the gene matches.

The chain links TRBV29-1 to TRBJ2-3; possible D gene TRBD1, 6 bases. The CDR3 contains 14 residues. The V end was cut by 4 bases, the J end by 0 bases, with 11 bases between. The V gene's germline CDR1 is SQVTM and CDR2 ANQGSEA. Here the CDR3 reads CSVGTATSTDTQYF. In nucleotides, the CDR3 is TGCAGCGTTGGGACAGCCACTAGCACAGATACGCAGTATTTT.

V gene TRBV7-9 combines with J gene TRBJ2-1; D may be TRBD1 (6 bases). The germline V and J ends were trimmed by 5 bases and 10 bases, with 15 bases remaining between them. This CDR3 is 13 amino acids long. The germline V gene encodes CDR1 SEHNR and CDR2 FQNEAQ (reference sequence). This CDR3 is CASSGSQGNEQFF. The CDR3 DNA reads TGTGCCAGCAGCGGGTCACAGGGTAACGAGCAGTTCTTC.

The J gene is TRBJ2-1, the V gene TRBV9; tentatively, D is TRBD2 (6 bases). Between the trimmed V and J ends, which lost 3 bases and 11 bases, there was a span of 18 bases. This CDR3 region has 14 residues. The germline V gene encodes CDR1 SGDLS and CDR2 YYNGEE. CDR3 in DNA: TGTGCCAGCAGCGCATTTAACCTGGACTACAAGCAGTTCTTC. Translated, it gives CASSAFNLDYKQFF.

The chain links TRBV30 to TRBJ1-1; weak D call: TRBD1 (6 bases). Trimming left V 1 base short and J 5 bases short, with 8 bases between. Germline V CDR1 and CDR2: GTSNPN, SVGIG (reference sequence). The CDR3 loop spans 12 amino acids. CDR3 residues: CAWSGGGTEAFF. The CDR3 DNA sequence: TGTGCCTGGAGTGGAGGGGGAACTGAAGCTTTCTTT.

This chain's CDR3 is CASSLGDGRNQPQHF. The CDR3, as DNA: TGCGCCAGCAGCTTGGGGGACGGGAGAAATCAGCCCCAGCATTTT. The chain couples TRBV5-1 to TRBJ1-5; D perhaps matches TRBD1 (5 bases). This CDR3 spans 15 amino acids. Looked up from germline, CDR1 is SGHRS and CDR2 is YFSETQ. V was pared by 0 bases and J by 4 bases, with 11 bases between.

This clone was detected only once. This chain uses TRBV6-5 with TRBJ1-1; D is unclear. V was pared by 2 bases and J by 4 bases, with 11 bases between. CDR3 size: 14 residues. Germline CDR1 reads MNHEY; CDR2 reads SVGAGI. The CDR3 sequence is CASSYAGLGTEAFF. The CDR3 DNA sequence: TGTGCCAGCAGTTACGCCGGGTTAGGCACTGAAGCTTTCTTT.

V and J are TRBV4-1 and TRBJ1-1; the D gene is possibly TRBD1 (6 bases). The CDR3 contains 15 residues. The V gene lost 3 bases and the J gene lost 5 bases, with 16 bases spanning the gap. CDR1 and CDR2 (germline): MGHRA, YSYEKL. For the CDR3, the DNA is TGCGCCAGCAGCCACTTAACGCGGGGGCGGACTGAAGCTTTCTTT. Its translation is CASSHLTRGRTEAFF.

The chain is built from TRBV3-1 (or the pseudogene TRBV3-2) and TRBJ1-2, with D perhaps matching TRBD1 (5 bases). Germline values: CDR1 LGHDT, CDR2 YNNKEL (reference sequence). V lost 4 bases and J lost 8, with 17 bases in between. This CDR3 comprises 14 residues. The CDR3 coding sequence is TGTGCCAGCAGCCCCGACGGGAGGGGAACCGGCTACACCTTC. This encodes CASSPDGRGTGYTF.

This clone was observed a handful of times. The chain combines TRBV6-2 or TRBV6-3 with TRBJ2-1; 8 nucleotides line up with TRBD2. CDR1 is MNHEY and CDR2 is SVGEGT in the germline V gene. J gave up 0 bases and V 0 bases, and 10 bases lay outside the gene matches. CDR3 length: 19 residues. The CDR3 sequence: CASSYSHILAVSSYNEQFF. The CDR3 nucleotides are TGTGCCAGCAGTTACTCCCATATACTAGCGGTAAGCTCCTACAATGAGCAGTTCTTC.